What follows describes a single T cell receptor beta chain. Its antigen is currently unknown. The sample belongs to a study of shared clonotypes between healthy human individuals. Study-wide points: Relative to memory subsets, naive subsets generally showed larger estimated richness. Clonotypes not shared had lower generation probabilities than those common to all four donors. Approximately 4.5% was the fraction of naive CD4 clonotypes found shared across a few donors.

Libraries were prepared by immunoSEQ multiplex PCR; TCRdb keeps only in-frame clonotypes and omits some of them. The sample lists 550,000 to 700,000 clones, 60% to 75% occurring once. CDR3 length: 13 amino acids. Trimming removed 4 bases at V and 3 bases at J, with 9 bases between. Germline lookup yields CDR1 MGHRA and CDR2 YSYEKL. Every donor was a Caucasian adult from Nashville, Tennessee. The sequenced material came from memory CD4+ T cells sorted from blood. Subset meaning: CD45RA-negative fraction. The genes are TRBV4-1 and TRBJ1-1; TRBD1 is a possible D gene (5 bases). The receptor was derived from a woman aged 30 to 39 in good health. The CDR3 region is CASSLRGDTEAFF. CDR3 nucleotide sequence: TGCGCCAGCAGCCTCCGGGGCGACACTGAAGCTTTCTTT.